Sequencing of this T cell receptor beta chain was carried out in a study of cytomegalovirus exposure and HLA in healthy donors (TCRdb year 2017). In terms of the full investigation: An earlier analysis of some 600 of the donors reported approximately 300 Gb of sequence data and 95 million to 120 million unique TCR beta sequences obtained from roughly 170 million T cells. An early release that covered 640 HLA-typed donors contained approximately 300 gigabases of sequencing data and about 93 million unique TCR sequences. Of the roughly 410 genotyped donors, more than 75% were placed in the genetic ancestry cluster associated with self-reported Caucasian donors. The study was designed to test whether signatures of past pathogen exposure could be identified by cataloging public T cell receptors. The T cell repertoires of under 700 subjects were profiled by immunosequencing and related to cytomegalovirus serostatus. A separate validation cohort of about 110 different subjects was used in addition to the 666-subject first cohort. To predict cytomegalovirus infection status, the study combined high-throughput TCR immunosequencing, statistical association of individual TCRs with disease status, and machine learning. A later analysis re-examined previously published TCR beta repertoires from more than 550 donors and added high-resolution HLA genotyping to investigate patterns of TCR occurrence. Rather than using new phenotypic data, the later analysis identified candidate immune exposures from TCR beta sequences and from how often those sequences occurred across donors. An earlier analysis of about 600 of the donors used high-throughput TCR beta sequencing to judge whether each TCR beta V gene segment behaved as functional or pseudogenic. Alongside the repertoire data, information on donor age, sex, ethnicity and CMV serostatus was compiled. Genome-wide SNP genotypes for about 65% of the roughly 700 donors were used in a later genetic analysis, which treated that subset as a discovery cohort. All discovery cohort repertoires had been generated on a single sequencing platform. Class I and class II HLA loci were covered by the typing at four-digit resolution. The number of donors typed differed by locus, with about 629-630 for A, B, C, DRB1 and DQB1, 522 for DQA1, about 610 for DPA1, and approximately 470 for DPB1. Five DR-DQ haplotypes were handled as single units for association and clustering, since linkage in the cohort was strong. On average, 235,054 unique TCR beta nucleotide sequences were sequenced per donor among roughly 430 genotyped donors of the cohort, with around 19% of those sequences being non-productive. Beyond this particular receptor, the publication reports: Assigning TCR associations to individual alleles was difficult when HLA alleles, especially DR and DQ, strongly co-occurred. A further reported finding was that TCR beta sequences accurately predicted the HLA-A and HLA-B alleles for most subjects in the first cohort. Linkage disequilibrium might explain the correlated functional status among segregating V segments, but an unknown experimental factor could not be excluded. The classifier was reported to diagnose cytomegalovirus status with high specificity and sensitivity in both the original cohort and the validation cohort. V-gene and J-gene trimming of TCR beta chains was associated with a missense DCLRE1C variant in a later genetic analysis, and the association was replicated in an independent cohort. According to a later analysis, most CMV-associated TCR beta chains appeared to be HLA-restricted, and the HLA associations seemed to be driven largely by CMV exposure. A later analysis reported that several top co-occurrence clusters appeared linked to parvovirus B19, influenza, CMV and Epstein-Barr virus. Only TCR beta chains were sequenced in this cohort, and the absence of alpha or paired-chain data limited detectable features. A cluster of highly shared sequence variants was judged likely to be a technical artifact of the sequencing pipeline. Most TCR sequences were observed very rarely across donors, whereas some public TCRs were present in many individuals. The study gave a list of 150 to 200 TCR beta chains associated with cytomegalovirus. In an earlier analysis of approximately 600 of the donors, most TCR beta V segments were observed in productive rearrangements about 87% or about 30% of the time, broadly matching IMGT annotations. Specific HLA alleles were associated with roughly 16,000 TCR beta sequences at a false discovery rate of 0.05 in a later analysis. Sequencing depth was assumed to be roughly uniform across donors in the presence/absence analyses, though that assumption may not hold. Because counts were too low, 15 to 20 rarely observed V segments, including chromosome 9 orphons, were excluded from the earlier analysis of several hundred of the donors. HLA typing was unavailable for some donors at each locus, so association tests used only the typed subset. According to a later genetic analysis, donors in an Asian-associated ancestry cluster had fewer N-insertions in productive TCRs than the roughly 670-donor mean. A later analysis found that TCR association rates varied across HLA loci, with DRB1 alleles showing the most associated TCRs and HLA-C alleles the fewest. Because the 87-base-pair reads could not distinguish some IMGT-functional V segments, including TRBV6-2 and TRBV6-3, those segments were excluded. According to the authors, the approach could potentially be generalized to other disease states and immunological phenotypes. A later analysis found that HLA-associated TCR beta chains were more clonally expanded and had lower generation probabilities than equally common non-associated chains. Three of the identified cytomegalovirus-associated TCR beta chains were confirmed in vitro to be specific for cytomegalovirus antigens. Immune exposure information for the cohort was limited to CMV serostatus.

The method behind the library was the immunoSEQ multiplex PCR assay. For the multiplex PCR, a mixture combining 60 forward primers for TCR Vbeta segments and 13 reverse primers for TCR Jbeta segments was used. The CDR3 region of rearranged TCR beta genes was amplified from genomic DNA with a multiplex PCR assay. The amplified TCR beta libraries were sequenced on the Illumina HiSeq System as 87-base-pair reads. From the authors' description of their analysis: Across the 500 to 700 repertoires, a later analysis counted approximately 75 million unique TCR beta chains, 8.5 million to 12 million of which were shared by at least two donors. A nearest-neighbor algorithm error-corrected the raw reads and collapsed the reads into unique sequences, merging closely related sequences to remove PCR and sequencing errors. Alignment of CDR3 sequences to IMGT reference sequences was used to assign V, D and J gene segments. For a sequence to be retained, a match of at least six nucleotides was required to both a V gene segment and a J gene segment. Rearrangements were called productive when the CDR3 lacked stop codons and stayed in frame with V and J; all others were non-productive. CDR3 was defined by IMGT convention, running from the second conserved V-encoded cysteine to the conserved J-encoded phenylalanine. In an earlier analysis of roughly 580 of the donors, sequences lacking an unambiguous match to a single V gene segment were excluded. An earlier analysis of a few hundred of the donors called V segments functional above 56.7% productive rearrangements and segregating when the between-donor standard deviation exceeded 5%. A statistical classification framework was developed to diagnose cytomegalovirus status using the catalog of TCR beta chain sequences. In a later analysis, V and J genes were assigned by comparing TCR nucleotide sequences against IMGT/GENE-DB human TR gene sequences. A later analysis assigned CDR3 sequences and most-parsimonious VDJ recombination scenarios with the TCRdist pipeline. A later analysis defined each TCR beta chain by its CDR3 amino acid sequence plus V-gene family, and excluded reads lacking a unique V-gene family. As a way to deal with suspected cross-contamination and a sequencing artifact, a later analysis dropped 592 nucleotide sequences that were highly shared and had low generation probability. A later analysis calculated a clonal expansion index for each public chain from normalized within-repertoire ranks of inferred template counts. In a later analysis, generation probabilities were computed using a VDJ recombination model fitted to out-of-frame rearrangements, and the results were checked against IGoR. A later analysis scored TCR-TCR, TCR-HLA and TCR-CMV co-occurrence with hypergeometric tests, applying a repertoire-size bias correction to TCR pairs. In a later analysis, false discovery rates were estimated by permuting HLA or CMV assignments 20 times. In a later analysis, co-occurring TCRs were grouped using DBSCAN, and TCRdist sequence similarity was added for clustering within HLA-allele-positive subsets. Repertoires with fewer than 30,000 or more than 120,000 public chains, plus five repertoires with anomalous nucleotide sharing, were excluded from co-occurrence clustering. TCRdb stores this immuneACCESS table with in-frame sequences only. Part of the clones is absent; in the studies checked, under half of the shortfall reflects unresolved V genes, and no reason is known for the rest. For V, J and clone size, that table is used; D and trimming come from the DNA. This sample gives under 200,000 clones in total; roughly 77% of them show up just once. 1.5% to 2% of the sample is taken by the ten largest.

Note on this clone: The target of this receptor is not known. It has no much larger one-base neighbor in the sample; base qualities were not kept.

The cohort comprised 670 or so healthy bone marrow donors. At the time of sampling, all cohort members were nominally healthy, though unrecorded immune exposures were likely present. The donor was CMV seronegative and was included in the group of hundreds of seronegative cohort members. Every donor gave a peripheral blood sample, and the peripheral blood mononuclear cells from that sample were used for TCR beta sequencing. The Qiagen DNeasy Blood Extraction Kit was used to extract genomic DNA from the blood cell samples. The CDR3 spans 13 residues, from the cysteine through the phenylalanine. This entry keeps only the CDR3 DNA: 39 bases, framed from base 1. V loses 4 bases, J loses 4 bases, and the germline ends lie 10 bases apart. CDR1 and CDR2 (SGDLS, YYNGEE) derive from the germline V gene.

This chain is built from TRBV9 and TRBJ2-3; the best D guess is TRBD2, with 6 bases matching. The TCR comes from a woman under 30 in good health and CMV-seronegative. Material for sequencing was PBMCs. The nucleotide sequence is given as TGTGCCAGCAGCCTGGAGGGTCCAGATACGCAGTATTTT. It specifies CASSLEGPDTQYF. Beyond the CDR3, the reference TRBV9 and TRBJ2-3 genes provide the residues; the full variable domain reads: DSGVTQTPKHLITATGQRVTLRCSPRSGDLSVYWYQQSLDQGLQFLIQYYNGEERAKGNILERFSAQQFPDLHSELNLSSLELGDSALYFCASSLEGPDTQYFGPGTRLTVL.